This T cell receptor (beta chain) comes out of a study of cytomegalovirus exposure and HLA in healthy donors. Here immunoSEQ multiplex PCR was the method, and the copy in TCRdb shows in-frame clones only, minus some. The repertoire has 130,000 or so clones, under 90% of them found once; the top ten carry over 3%. Donors were drawn from the approximately 120-subject validation cohort, separate from the roughly 700-subject first cohort. CDR3 size: 13 residues. The V segment lost 6 bases and the J segment 3 bases; nucleotides outside the gene matches: 4. Germline values: CDR1 LNHDA, CDR2 SQIVND (reference sequence).

The sample taken for sequencing was PBMCs. The rearrangement uses TRBV19 and TRBJ1-1, with TRBD1 matching over 7 bases. The clonotype was recovered from a man aged 25 to 40 in good health and CMV-seronegative. The CDR3, as DNA: TGTGCCAGTAGCCAGGGGGGTTACACTGAAGCTTTCTTT. Translated, it gives CASSQGGYTEAFF.